These T cell receptor beta chains were read from a single sample in a study of cytomegalovirus exposure and HLA in healthy donors. Sequencing was performed with immunoSEQ multiplex PCR; in TCRdb, only in-frame clones are kept and a portion is missing. The repertoire consists of about 160,000 clones, with 60% to 80% occurring once and the leading ten covering more than 4%. Sequenced sample: PBMCs. These receptors originate from a male donor in good health and CMV-seronegative. CDR3s include the opening cysteine and the closing phenylalanine or tryptophan. Each record gives: D gene, CDR3 length, V gene, clone size, J gene, CDR3 DNA, CDR3 protein. The D gene is left open where the match is weak. Some rows mark clone size as missing; the rest say once, few, many or name a class of expanded clone.

D gene: TRBD1
CDR3 length: 16
V gene: TRBV7-9
clone size: .
J gene: TRBJ1-5
CDR3 DNA: TGTGCCAGCAGCTCATCCTCCGGGACAGGGAGACAGCCCCAGCATTTT
CDR3 protein: CASSSSSGTGRQPQHF

D gene: .
CDR3 length: 14
V gene: TRBV7-3
clone size: few
J gene: TRBJ2-5
CDR3 DNA: TGTGCCAGCAGCTTAACCGGGACTCAAGAGACCCAGTACTTC
CDR3 protein: CASSLTGTQETQYF

D gene: .
CDR3 length: 16
V gene: TRBV5-1
clone size: .
J gene: TRBJ2-7
CDR3 DNA: TGCGCCAGCAGCTTAAACCCGGGACTGACATACTACGAGCAGTACTTC
CDR3 protein: CASSLNPGLTYYEQYF

D gene: TRBD1
CDR3 length: 13
V gene: TRBV7-3
clone size: .
J gene: TRBJ2-7
CDR3 DNA: TGTGCCAGCAGCTCGCCTGACAGGGTCAAGCAGTACTTC
CDR3 protein: CASSSPDRVKQYF

D gene: .
CDR3 length: 14
V gene: TRBV7-9
clone size: .
J gene: TRBJ1-3
CDR3 DNA: TGTGCCAGCAGCCTCCAGGGAGGCGGAAACACCATATATTTT
CDR3 protein: CASSLQGGGNTIYF

D gene: .
CDR3 length: 13
V gene: TRBV5-1
clone size: once
J gene: TRBJ2-7
CDR3 DNA: TGCGCCAGCAGCTTGGAGTCAGGCTACGAGCAGTACTTC
CDR3 protein: CASSLESGYEQYF

D gene: .
CDR3 length: 14
V gene: TRBV19
clone size: .
J gene: TRBJ2-1
CDR3 DNA: TGTGCCAGTAGTGAGGACTTCGGGAACAATGAGCAGTTCTTC
CDR3 protein: CASSEDFGNNEQFF

D gene: .
CDR3 length: 15
V gene: TRBV6-5
clone size: few
J gene: TRBJ2-2
CDR3 DNA: TGTGCCAGCAGTTACTTAGCAGGGCGGTCCGGGGAGCTGTTTTTT
CDR3 protein: CASSYLAGRSGELFF

D gene: .
CDR3 length: 15
V gene: TRBV6-5
clone size: .
J gene: TRBJ2-3
CDR3 DNA: TGTGCCAGCAGCTACGGGACTTCCCGCACAGATACGCAGTATTTT
CDR3 protein: CASSYGTSRTDTQYF

D gene: .
CDR3 length: 13
V gene: TRBV9
clone size: .
J gene: TRBJ1-4
CDR3 DNA: TGTGCCAGCAGCACCCGGGTTGGTGAAAAACTGTTTTTT
CDR3 protein: CASSTRVGEKLFF

D gene: .
CDR3 length: 14
V gene: TRBV7-2
clone size: few
J gene: TRBJ2-2
CDR3 DNA: TGTGCCAGCAGCTTAAGTGGGAGTATCGGGGAGCTGTTTTTT
CDR3 protein: CASSLSGSIGELFF

D gene: TRBD1
CDR3 length: 13
V gene: TRBV2
clone size: .
J gene: TRBJ1-4
CDR3 DNA: TGTGCCAGCAGTGGACAGGGGAATGAAAAACTGTTTTTT
CDR3 protein: CASSGQGNEKLFF

D gene: TRBD2
CDR3 length: 17
V gene: TRBV4-2
clone size: .
J gene: TRBJ2-7
CDR3 DNA: TGTGCCAGCAGCCAAGACAGGACTAGCGGGAGCCCCCACGAGCAGTACTTC
CDR3 protein: CASSQDRTSGSPHEQYF

D gene: .
CDR3 length: 13
V gene: TRBV4-1
clone size: .
J gene: TRBJ2-7
CDR3 DNA: TGCGCCAGCAGCCAGGGCCTTAAATACGAGCAGTACTTC
CDR3 protein: CASSQGLKYEQYF

D gene: TRBD1
CDR3 length: 15
V gene: TRBV6-5
clone size: .
J gene: TRBJ1-3
CDR3 DNA: TGTGCCAGCAGTTACAATACGGGACAGGGGAGCACCATATATTTT
CDR3 protein: CASSYNTGQGSTIYF

D gene: .
CDR3 length: 15
V gene: TRBV11-1
clone size: .
J gene: TRBJ1-1
CDR3 DNA: TGTGCCAGCAGCAACCGAGGGTCGCCCAAAACTGAAGCTTTCTTT
CDR3 protein: CASSNRGSPKTEAFF

D gene: .
CDR3 length: 13
V gene: TRBV7-9
clone size: .
J gene: TRBJ2-3
CDR3 DNA: TGTGCCAGCAGTAACAGGGGCACAGATACGCAGTATTTT
CDR3 protein: CASSNRGTDTQYF

D gene: .
CDR3 length: 16
V gene: TRBV15
clone size: .
J gene: TRBJ2-2
CDR3 DNA: TGTGCCACCAGCCCTAGCTTGGAGGCGAACACCGGGGAGCTGTTTTTT
CDR3 protein: CATSPSLEANTGELFF

D gene: .
CDR3 length: 13
V gene: TRBV9
clone size: .
J gene: TRBJ2-2
CDR3 DNA: TGTGCCAGCAGCGTAGTGACAGCCGGGGAGCTGTTTTTT
CDR3 protein: CASSVVTAGELFF

D gene: TRBD2
CDR3 length: 14
V gene: TRBV6-4
clone size: .
J gene: TRBJ2-1
CDR3 DNA: TGTGCCAGCAGTGAAGGCGGGGGGTCCAATGAGCAGTTCTTC
CDR3 protein: CASSEGGGSNEQFF

D gene: .
CDR3 length: 14
V gene: TRBV6-1
clone size: .
J gene: TRBJ1-2
CDR3 DNA: TGTGCCAGCACCGCTAGGGGGAGAGACTATGGCTACACCTTC
CDR3 protein: CASTARGRDYGYTF

D gene: .
CDR3 length: 16
V gene: TRBV7-2
clone size: .
J gene: TRBJ2-1
CDR3 DNA: TGTGCCAGCAGCTTGAGTAGCGCGAGCTCCTACAATGAGCAGTTCTTC
CDR3 protein: CASSLSSASSYNEQFF

D gene: .
CDR3 length: 14
V gene: TRBV2
clone size: .
J gene: TRBJ1-2
CDR3 DNA: TGTGCCAGCAGCCTACGGAGACCTAACTATGGCTACACCTTC
CDR3 protein: CASSLRRPNYGYTF

D gene: TRBD1
CDR3 length: 15
V gene: TRBV28
clone size: .
J gene: TRBJ2-3
CDR3 DNA: TGTGCCAGCAGTTCCACAGGGGCCGGCACAGATACGCAGTATTTT
CDR3 protein: CASSSTGAGTDTQYF

D gene: .
CDR3 length: 16
V gene: TRBV6-5
clone size: .
J gene: TRBJ1-3
CDR3 DNA: TGTGCCAGCAGTTCTAAAACAGGCCACTCTGGAAACACCATATATTTT
CDR3 protein: CASSSKTGHSGNTIYF

D gene: TRBD1
CDR3 length: 15
V gene: TRBV18
clone size: .
J gene: TRBJ1-1
CDR3 DNA: TGTGCCAGCTCACCCAGACAGGGAGGGAACACTGAAGCTTTCTTT
CDR3 protein: CASSPRQGGNTEAFF

D gene: .
CDR3 length: 14
V gene: TRBV25-1
clone size: .
J gene: TRBJ2-1
CDR3 DNA: TGTGCCAGCAGTGATTTAGGTGTGTCAGGGATATTGTTCTTC
CDR3 protein: CASSDLGVSGILFF

D gene: .
CDR3 length: 14
V gene: TRBV14
clone size: few
J gene: TRBJ1-1
CDR3 DNA: TGTGCCAGCAGTCTCGGGGGATTGAACACTGAAGCTTTCTTT
CDR3 protein: CASSLGGLNTEAFF

D gene: .
CDR3 length: 14
V gene: TRBV28
clone size: .
J gene: TRBJ2-5
CDR3 DNA: TGTGCCAGCAGTTCACCTATATTTGAAGAGACCCAGTACTTC
CDR3 protein: CASSSPIFEETQYF

D gene: .
CDR3 length: 14
V gene: TRBV6-1
clone size: .
J gene: TRBJ2-7
CDR3 DNA: TGTGCCAGCAGGGCGGTTCCTACCTCCTACGAGCAGTACTTC
CDR3 protein: CASRAVPTSYEQYF

D gene: .
CDR3 length: 13
V gene: TRBV16
clone size: .
J gene: TRBJ2-2
CDR3 DNA: TGTGCCAGCAGCCAATCAAGGACAAGGGAGCTGTTTTTT
CDR3 protein: CASSQSRTRELFF

D gene: .
CDR3 length: 14
V gene: TRBV7-9
clone size: .
J gene: TRBJ1-2
CDR3 DNA: TGTTCCAGCAGCTTAGACTCGGGGGGCGGAGGCTACACCTTC
CDR3 protein: CSSSLDSGGGGYTF

D gene: .
CDR3 length: 14
V gene: TRBV2
clone size: .
J gene: TRBJ1-4
CDR3 DNA: TGTGCCAGCAGTGAAGGGGCAGTCAATGAAAAACTGTTTTTT
CDR3 protein: CASSEGAVNEKLFF

D gene: .
CDR3 length: 12
V gene: TRBV5-8
clone size: .
J gene: TRBJ1-1
CDR3 DNA: TGTGCCAGCAGCTTTCACAGGGCTGAAGCTTTCTTT
CDR3 protein: CASSFHRAEAFF

D gene: .
CDR3 length: 14
V gene: TRBV5-1
clone size: .
J gene: TRBJ2-7
CDR3 DNA: TGCGCCAGCCGGTTCGGTAGCGGTACCTACGAGCAGTACTTC
CDR3 protein: CASRFGSGTYEQYF

D gene: .
CDR3 length: 16
V gene: TRBV9
clone size: few
J gene: TRBJ2-6
CDR3 DNA: TGTGCCAGCAGCGGAGCGGGCAGGCCGGGGGCCAACGTCCTGACTTTC
CDR3 protein: CASSGAGRPGANVLTF

D gene: TRBD1
CDR3 length: 14
V gene: TRBV5-1
clone size: .
J gene: TRBJ2-7
CDR3 DNA: TGCGCCAGCAGCCCAGGGACAGGGCCGGTGGGGCAGTACTTC
CDR3 protein: CASSPGTGPVGQYF

D gene: TRBD1
CDR3 length: 12
V gene: TRBV29-1
clone size: .
J gene: TRBJ1-1
CDR3 DNA: TGCAGCGTTGGACAGGGCAGCACTGAAGCTTTCTTT
CDR3 protein: CSVGQGSTEAFF

D gene: TRBD1
CDR3 length: 14
V gene: TRBV12-5
clone size: .
J gene: TRBJ1-5
CDR3 DNA: TGTGCTAGTGGTTCGGGACAGGGTAATCAGCCCCAGCATTTT
CDR3 protein: CASGSGQGNQPQHF

D gene: .
CDR3 length: 13
V gene: TRBV19
clone size: .
J gene: TRBJ2-1
CDR3 DNA: TGTGCCAGTGCGGGACTTCTCTACAATGAGCAGTTCTTC
CDR3 protein: CASAGLLYNEQFF

D gene: TRBD1
CDR3 length: 15
V gene: TRBV6-6
clone size: .
J gene: TRBJ1-6
CDR3 DNA: TGTGCCAGCAGTTGGGGACAGGGAGGGAATTCACCCCTCCACTTT
CDR3 protein: CASSWGQGGNSPLHF

D gene: TRBD2
CDR3 length: 15
V gene: TRBV19
clone size: .
J gene: TRBJ2-5
CDR3 DNA: TGTGCCAGTAGGACTAGCGGGAGCGTATCGGAGACCCAGTACTTC
CDR3 protein: CASRTSGSVSETQYF

D gene: .
CDR3 length: 9
V gene: TRBV29-1
clone size: .
J gene: TRBJ2-1
CDR3 DNA: TGCAGCGTTTCAAATGAGCAGTTCTTC
CDR3 protein: CSVSNEQFF

D gene: .
CDR3 length: 14
V gene: TRBV5-8
clone size: .
J gene: TRBJ2-3
CDR3 DNA: TGTGCCAGCAGCCCGCGGACAGGCACAGATACGCAGTATTTT
CDR3 protein: CASSPRTGTDTQYF

D gene: .
CDR3 length: 14
V gene: TRBV19
clone size: .
J gene: TRBJ1-1
CDR3 DNA: TGTGCCAGTGTGCAGGGGTTAGGTTTGGCTGAAGCTTTCTTT
CDR3 protein: CASVQGLGLAEAFF

D gene: .
CDR3 length: 13
V gene: TRBV15
clone size: .
J gene: TRBJ1-5
CDR3 DNA: TGTGCCACCAGCAGAGATACAGGCAAGCCCCAGCATTTT
CDR3 protein: CATSRDTGKPQHF

D gene: TRBD2
CDR3 length: 17
V gene: TRBV7-2
clone size: .
J gene: TRBJ2-4
CDR3 DNA: TGTGCCAGCAGCTTAGTCGGTAGCGGGGTAGCCAAAAACATTCAGTACTTC
CDR3 protein: CASSLVGSGVAKNIQYF

D gene: .
CDR3 length: 18
V gene: TRBV27
clone size: .
J gene: TRBJ2-3
CDR3 DNA: TGTGCCAGCAGTCCGAAATTTCTAGCTACAGGGACCACAGATACGCAGTATTTT
CDR3 protein: CASSPKFLATGTTDTQYF

D gene: .
CDR3 length: 16
V gene: TRBV27
clone size: few
J gene: TRBJ1-5
CDR3 DNA: TGTGCCAGCACCCCGCACGGAGGTGAAAGCAATCAGCCCCAGCATTTT
CDR3 protein: CASTPHGGESNQPQHF

D gene: .
CDR3 length: 15
V gene: TRBV6-5
clone size: .
J gene: TRBJ1-2
CDR3 DNA: TGTGCCAGCAGTGACTGGACACTAACAACAACTGGCTACACCTTC
CDR3 protein: CASSDWTLTTTGYTF

D gene: .
CDR3 length: 15
V gene: TRBV6-1
clone size: .
J gene: TRBJ2-1
CDR3 DNA: TGTGCCAGCAGTGAAGGGGGTAGCGGTACCAATGAGCAGTTCTTC
CDR3 protein: CASSEGGSGTNEQFF

D gene: TRBD1
CDR3 length: 15
V gene: TRBV7-9
clone size: .
J gene: TRBJ1-5
CDR3 DNA: TGTGCCAGCAGCTTAGGGACAGGGCCGGACCAGCCCCAGCATTTT
CDR3 protein: CASSLGTGPDQPQHF

D gene: .
CDR3 length: 13
V gene: TRBV9
clone size: .
J gene: TRBJ1-2
CDR3 DNA: TGTGCCAGCAGCCCGGACACCGTCAGTGGCTACACCTTC
CDR3 protein: CASSPDTVSGYTF

D gene: .
CDR3 length: 15
V gene: TRBV4-2
clone size: .
J gene: TRBJ1-4
CDR3 DNA: TGTGCCAGCAGCCAAGGGCGGACAGATAATGAAAAACTGTTTTTT
CDR3 protein: CASSQGRTDNEKLFF

D gene: .
CDR3 length: 11
V gene: TRBV9
clone size: few
J gene: TRBJ2-7
CDR3 DNA: TGTGCCAGCAGCAGCTCCTACGAGCAGTACTTC
CDR3 protein: CASSSSYEQYF

D gene: TRBD2
CDR3 length: 18
V gene: TRBV25-1
clone size: .
J gene: TRBJ2-6
CDR3 DNA: TGTGCCAGCAGTGAATATTCCCAGGGAGCGGGGCTGGTGGGCGTCCTGACTTTC
CDR3 protein: CASSEYSQGAGLVGVLTF

D gene: .
CDR3 length: 14
V gene: TRBV19
clone size: .
J gene: TRBJ1-4
CDR3 DNA: TGTGCCAGTAGTAGGCCCACAACTAATGAAAAACTGTTTTTT
CDR3 protein: CASSRPTTNEKLFF

D gene: .
CDR3 length: 14
V gene: TRBV5-1
clone size: .
J gene: TRBJ1-1
CDR3 DNA: TGCGCCAGCAGCTTTACAGGGCGGAACACTGAAGCTTTCTTT
CDR3 protein: CASSFTGRNTEAFF

D gene: .
CDR3 length: 15
V gene: TRBV28
clone size: .
J gene: TRBJ2-2
CDR3 DNA: TGTGCCAGCAGTTTGGGACTTCTGAACACCGGGGAGCTGTTTTTT
CDR3 protein: CASSLGLLNTGELFF

D gene: .
CDR3 length: 14
V gene: TRBV5-1
clone size: .
J gene: TRBJ2-3
CDR3 DNA: TGCGCCAGCAGCTTGGAGCGGAGCACAGATACGCAGTATTTT
CDR3 protein: CASSLERSTDTQYF